One sample yielded the 25 T cell receptor beta chains listed below, sequenced in a study of cytomegalovirus exposure and HLA in healthy donors. PCR amplification relied on 60 Vbeta primers (plus 13 Jbeta primers). Measured with immunoSEQ multiplex PCR; TCRdb has only the in-frame clones, and not every one. The table lists more than 85,000 clones, about 76% of them singletons. Sample: PBMCs. These receptors were taken from a woman in her thirties in good health and CMV-seronegative.

The chain employs TRBV5-4 and TRBJ1-2; 10 bases fit TRBD1. The CDR3 totals 16 residues. Germline V CDR1 and CDR2: SGHNT, YYREEE (reference sequence). V was pared by 4 bases and J by 4 bases, with 10 bases of the junction left unmatched. CDR3 nucleotide sequence: TGTGCCAGCAGCCCATCGGGACAGGGGTTTCCCTATGGCTACACCTTC. As protein: CASSPSGQGFPYGYTF.

The chain uses TRBV15 and TRBJ2-1; 12 nucleotides agree with TRBD2. CDR1 is LNHNV and CDR2 is YYDKDF in the germline V gene (reference sequence). Losses at the gene ends were 1 base for V and 1 base for J; bases not matched to a gene: 5. This CDR3 spans 18 amino acids. CDR3 DNA sequence: TGTGCCACCAGCAGAGGGGTGACTAGCGGGAGTTCCTACAATGAGCAGTTCTTC. Protein product: CATSRGVTSGSSYNEQFF.

The chain joins TRBV25-1 to TRBJ2-3, with no clear D. The CDR3 is 13 amino acids. Trimming cost V 1 base and J 5 bases, with 7 bases left between them. Germline V lookup: CDR1 MGHDK, CDR2 SYGVNS. The CDR3 protein is CASSESVRDTQYF. Written as DNA, the CDR3 is TGTGCCAGCAGTGAATCCGTGAGAGATACGCAGTATTTT.

The V and J genes are TRBV11-2 and TRBJ2-7, with 9 bases that match TRBD2. From germline, CDR1 is SGHAT and CDR2 FQNNGV. This CDR3 contains 14 residues. J was trimmed by 2 bases and V by 6 bases; bases with no gene match: 5. CDR3 in amino acids: CASRRLADTYEQYF. CDR3 nucleotides: TGTGCCAGCAGGCGACTAGCGGATACCTACGAGCAGTACTTC.

The chain has TRBV5-1 and TRBJ2-2, with TRBD2 identical over 7 bases. V lost 0 bases to trimming and J lost 1 base; unmatched junction nucleotides: 3. CDR3 length: 16 residues. Germline V gene lookup returns CDR1 SGHRS and CDR2 YFSETQ. CDR3 amino acids: CASSLASGRNTGELFF. In nucleotides, the CDR3 is TGCGCCAGCAGCTTGGCTAGCGGCAGGAACACCGGGGAGCTGTTTTTT.

This chain links TRBV19 with TRBJ1-2; D may be TRBD1 (5 bases). The ends were cut back, 5 bases at V and 2 bases at J, with 15 bases in the middle. Germline assignment: CDR1 LNHDA and CDR2 SQIVND (reference sequence). This CDR3 has 15 amino acids. CDR3 sequence (DNA): TGTGCCAGTAGTTCAACCCAGGGCAGAAACTATGGCTACACCTTC. Its translation is CASSSTQGRNYGYTF.

This chain connects TRBV5-4 to TRBJ1-3; 8 positions agree with TRBD1. With V trimmed by 4 bases and J by 6 bases, 12 bases remained unmatched. This CDR3 is built from 16 residues. Germline V gene sequence: CDR1 SGHNT, CDR2 YYREEE (reference sequence). DNA of the CDR3: TGTGCCAGCAGCCCTACTACGACAGGGGAGGAAAACACCATATATTTT. This gives the protein CASSPTTTGEENTIYF.

The chain couples TRBV19 to TRBJ2-5; D is unresolved. The CDR3 is 13 amino acids. V was cut by 5 bases and J by 7 bases, with 14 bases left in between. The germline CDR1 and CDR2 sequences are LNHDA and SQIVND (reference sequence). The DNA for the CDR3 is TGTGCCAGTAGTGCCTCTAGTGACGGGACCCAGTACTTC. It translates to CASSASSDGTQYF.

The genes are TRBV6-5 and TRBJ2-1, with D possibly TRBD2 on 5 matching bases. Germline CDR1 is MNHEY and CDR2 is SVGAGI. V was shortened by 0 bases and J by 9 bases, with 9 bases between the two germline ends. The CDR3 contains 13 residues. CDR3 sequence: CASSYSSAGEQFF. CDR3 sequence (DNA): TGTGCCAGCAGTTACTCCAGCGCGGGTGAGCAGTTCTTC.

The genes are TRBV19 and TRBJ1-5, with TRBD1 matching 7 bases. CDR1 LNHDA and CDR2 SQIVND come from the germline V gene (reference sequence). The CDR3 covers 16 residues. V shed 1 base, J shed 1 base, and the junction held 4 bases outside the gene matches. The CDR3 DNA is TGTGCCAGTAGTATAGGGGGACAGAGAAGCAATCAGCCCCAGCATTTT. It specifies CASSIGGQRSNQPQHF.

The V and J genes are TRBV30 and TRBJ2-3, with TRBD2 as a possible D gene (6 bases). The germline V and J ends were trimmed by 1 base and 2 bases, with 10 bases remaining between them. The CDR3 extends over 14 amino acids. The germline CDR1 and CDR2 sequences are GTSNPN and SVGIG (reference sequence). The CDR3 region has the DNA TGTGCCTGGAGTGGGACTACCTTCACAGATACGCAGTATTTT. Amino acids: CAWSGTTFTDTQYF.

V and J are TRBV2 and TRBJ2-1; no clear D. Looked up from germline, CDR1 is SNHLY and CDR2 is FYNNEI. This CDR3 is built from 11 residues. Deletions cut 5 bases from V and 10 bases from J, with 9 bases between. CDR3 loop: CASSPKLEQFF. CDR3 in DNA: TGTGCCAGCAGTCCTAAGCTAGAGCAGTTCTTC.

This clone was seen only a few times. The CDR3 DNA sequence: TGTGCCAGCACCAAAGGGGGCCAGGACATTCAGTACTTC. Protein sequence: CASTKGGQDIQYF. This chain connects TRBV28 to TRBJ2-4; 7 nucleotides line up with TRBD1. Per germline, CDR1 MDHEN and CDR2 SYDVKM. V gave up 7 bases and J gave up 8 bases; unmatched junction bases: 8. This CDR3 contains 13 residues.

This clone was seen only a few times. The rearrangement joins TRBV11-2 to TRBJ2-6, with 8 bases aligning to TRBD1. Germline lookup yields CDR1 SGHAT and CDR2 FQNNGV. This CDR3 is 15 amino acids long. V shed 5 bases, J shed 4 bases, and the junction held 4 bases outside the gene matches. The CDR3 DNA is TGTGCCAGCAGCGACAGGGGAGCCGGGGCCAACGTCCTGACTTTC. Encoded protein: CASSDRGAGANVLTF.

The chain carries TRBV19 and TRBJ2-7; D is ambiguous. This CDR3 is 13 amino acids long. Between the trimmed V and J ends, which lost 1 base and 3 bases, there was a span of 7 bases. The germline V gene encodes CDR1 LNHDA and CDR2 SQIVND (reference sequence). CDR3 protein: CASSIGKLYEQYF. CDR3 DNA: TGTGCCAGTAGTATAGGCAAACTCTACGAGCAGTACTTC.

The gene calls are TRBV20-1 and TRBJ2-1; D remains ambiguous. The CDR3 loop spans 10 amino acids. Per germline, CDR1 DFQATT and CDR2 SNEGSKA (reference sequence). V was trimmed by 3 bases and J by 14 bases, leaving 11 bases between them. This chain's CDR3 is CSASPFIEFF. CDR3 nucleotide sequence: TGCAGTGCTAGCCCTTTTATTGAGTTCTTC.

This clone was recorded only once. The rearrangement joins TRBV19 to TRBJ2-6; 8 bases fit TRBD1. J gave up 0 bases and V 5 bases, and 6 bases lay outside the gene matches. The CDR3 is 17 amino acids. Germline CDR1 LNHDA, CDR2 SQIVND (reference sequence). This chain's CDR3 is CASSPGTGSSGANVLTF. CDR3 DNA: TGTGCCAGTAGTCCGGGGACAGGTTCCTCTGGGGCCAACGTCCTGACTTTC.

This clone was detected once. This chain joins TRBV20-1 and TRBJ2-7, with D possibly being TRBD1 (5 bases). The CDR3 contains 11 residues. Trimming stripped 5 bases from V and 5 bases from J, with 10 bases between. The V gene's germline CDR1 is DFQATT and CDR2 SNEGSKA (reference sequence). The CDR3 nucleotides are TGCAGTGCTGAGCAGGGTCACGAGCAGTACTTC. Translated: CSAEQGHEQYF.

The gene calls are TRBV19 and TRBJ1-1; weak D call: TRBD1 (5 bases). Per the germline V gene, CDR1 is LNHDA and CDR2 is SQIVND (reference sequence). Between the trimmed V and J ends, which lost 6 bases and 5 bases, there was a span of 19 bases. CDR3 length equals 15 residues. The CDR3: CASSLPMGRRTEAFF. The CDR3 DNA follows: TGTGCCAGTAGCCTCCCCATGGGGCGCCGAACTGAAGCTTTCTTT.

This chain uses TRBV19 with TRBJ1-4, with D unresolved. Germline CDR1 reads LNHDA; CDR2 reads SQIVND (reference sequence). The CDR3 totals 15 residues. Trimming left V 9 bases short and J 0 bases short, with 14 bases between. CDR3 in amino acids: CASSPSSATNEKLFF. The CDR3 bases are TGTGCCAGCTCCCCGAGTTCTGCAACTAATGAAAAACTGTTTTTT.

The chain recombines TRBV29-1 with TRBJ2-5; D may be TRBD2 (5 bases). The CDR3 contains 13 residues. Germline-derived CDR1 and CDR2 are SQVTM and ANQGSEA. V lost 4 bases and J 4 bases, leaving 13 bases between the germline ends. CDR3 in amino acids: CSVVGNEGETQYF. CDR3 sequence (DNA): TGCAGCGTTGTAGGTAACGAGGGAGAGACCCAGTACTTC.

The chain recombines TRBV18 with TRBJ2-7, with TRBD1 matching over 10 bases. Germline V lookup: CDR1 KGHSH, CDR2 LQKENI. The ends lost 5 bases at V and 1 base at J; junction bases unmatched: 2. This CDR3 region has 14 residues. CDR3 sequence (DNA): TGTGCCAGCTCAGGGGACAGGGGATCCTACGAGCAGTACTTC. It encodes CASSGDRGSYEQYF.

This clone was seen more than once but under ten times. V and J are TRBV5-4 and TRBJ2-5; no firm D call. The CDR3 has 14 amino acids. Germline CDR1 SGHNT, CDR2 YYREEE (reference sequence). The V gene lost 0 bases and the J gene lost 6 bases, with 12 bases spanning the gap. CDR3 DNA: TGTGCCAGCAGCTTGGCCCGTCTTATAAAGACCCAGTACTTC. This codes for CASSLARLIKTQYF.

In its sample, this clone was seen once. The gene calls are TRBV5-1 and TRBJ1-3, with no clear D. The CDR3 length is 15 residues. Germline V CDR1 and CDR2: SGHRS, YFSETQ. The ends were cut back, 1 base at V and 4 bases at J, with 12 bases in the middle. The DNA of the CDR3 is TGCGCCAGCAGCTTGTCAAAGGAGATGGGAAACACCATATATTTT. It is translated as CASSLSKEMGNTIYF.

The chain links TRBV10-3 to TRBJ1-1; D is perhaps TRBD1 (6 bases). V was clipped by 9 bases and J by 2 bases, with 13 bases between them. Germline lookup yields CDR1 ENHRY and CDR2 SYGVKD. The CDR3 consists of 13 residues. CDR3 sequence: CAIARGINTEAFF. The CDR3 DNA sequence: TGTGCCATTGCCAGGGGCATCAACACTGAAGCTTTCTTT.